This note documents a single T cell receptor (beta chain) sequence. Its antigen is not known. In germline, CDR1 is SGHRS, CDR2 YFSETQ. CDR3 length: 17 residues. Between the trimmed V and J ends, which lost 0 bases and 3 bases, there was a span of 15 bases. The data were taken from a study of shared clonotypes between healthy human individuals. Study overall: The donor group consisted of two women and three men, aged 18 to 49. Study results and limitations: About 5% of naive CD4 clonotypes were shared across several donors.

CD4+ cells underwent separation, giving CD45RA+ naive and CD45RA-negative memory subsets. Measured with immunoSEQ multiplex PCR; TCRdb has only the in-frame clones, and not every one. The table shows some 2,000,000 clones, with 85% to 95% occurring only once. The clonotype comes from a man younger than 35 in good health. This chain links TRBV5-1 with TRBJ1-4; D not resolved. Sequencing was done on a sample of naive CD4+ T cells sorted from blood. Subset: CD45RA+ positively selected. CDR3 sequence (DNA): TGCGCCAGCAGCTTGGCCCCCCTCGGGAGGTCTAATGAAAAACTGTTTTTT. It codes for CASSLAPLGRSNEKLFF. The whole variable domain, remainder taken from reference TRBV5-1 and TRBJ1-4, is KAGVTQTPRYLIKTRGQQVTLSCSPISGHRSVSWYQQTPGQGLQFLFEYFSETQRNKGNFPGRFSGRQFSNSRSEMNVSTLELGDSALYLCASSLAPLGRSNEKLFFGSGTQLSVL.